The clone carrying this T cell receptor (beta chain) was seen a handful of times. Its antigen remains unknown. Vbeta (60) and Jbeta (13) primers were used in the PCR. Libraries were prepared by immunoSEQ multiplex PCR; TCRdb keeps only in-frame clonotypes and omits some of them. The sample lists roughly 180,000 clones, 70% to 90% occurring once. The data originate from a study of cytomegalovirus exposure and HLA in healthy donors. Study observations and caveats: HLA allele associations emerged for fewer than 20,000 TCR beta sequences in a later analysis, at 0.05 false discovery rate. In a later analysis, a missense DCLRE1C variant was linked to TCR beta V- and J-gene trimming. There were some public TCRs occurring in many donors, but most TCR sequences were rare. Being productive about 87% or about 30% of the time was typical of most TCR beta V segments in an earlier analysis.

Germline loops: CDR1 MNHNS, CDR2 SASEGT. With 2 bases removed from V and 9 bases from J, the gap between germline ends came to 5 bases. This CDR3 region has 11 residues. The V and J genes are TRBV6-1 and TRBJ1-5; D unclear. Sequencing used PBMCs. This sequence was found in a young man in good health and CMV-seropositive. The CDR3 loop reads CASSEFRPQHF. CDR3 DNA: TGTGCCAGCAGTGAATTTAGGCCCCAGCATTTT.